Below are 26 T cell receptor beta chains sequenced from a single sample in a study of blood T cell repertoires in COVID-19. Libraries were prepared by immunoSEQ multiplex PCR; TCRdb keeps only in-frame clonotypes and omits some of them. This table has about 220,000 clones, about 85% appearing once. Source material: peripheral blood. Receptor source: a man in his fifties or sixties who had recovered from COVID-19.

The chain joins TRBV10-3 to TRBJ1-6; 8 bases map to TRBD1. Per germline, CDR1 ENHRY and CDR2 SYGVKD. V was pared by 2 bases and J by 4 bases, with 7 bases of the junction left unmatched. This CDR3 is 17 amino acids long. DNA of the CDR3: TGTGCCATCAGTGAGCCAGGACAGGGACCGTATAATTCACCCCTCCACTTT. Amino acid sequence: CAISEPGQGPYNSPLHF.

V usage is TRBV30 and J usage is TRBJ2-4; 7 bases match TRBD1. The CDR3 is made up of 14 amino acids. Trimming at V came to 5 bases and at J to 3 bases, leaving 7 bases not matched to a gene. CDR1 and CDR2 from the germline V gene are GTSNPN and SVGIG (reference sequence). The CDR3 reads CAWGQGVNKNIQYF. The CDR3 coding sequence is TGTGCCTGGGGGCAGGGGGTCAACAAAAACATTCAGTACTTC.

The chain recombines TRBV5-6 with TRBJ1-2; 8 nucleotides agree with TRBD1. V shed 2 bases and J 7 bases; nucleotides not matched to a gene: 1. Germline CDR1 and CDR2: SGHDT and YYEEEE. The CDR3 consists of 12 residues. The CDR3, as DNA: TGTGCCAGCAGCTTCGACAGGGGTGGCTACACCTTC. Its protein is CASSFDRGGYTF.

V and J are TRBV25-1 and TRBJ2-1, with 7 positions matching TRBD2. Germline loops: CDR1 MGHDK, CDR2 SYGVNS. V was clipped by 5 bases and J by 0 bases; unmatched bases: 1. CDR3 length equals 14 residues. The CDR3 loop reads CASSRGGSYNEQFF. In DNA form, the CDR3 reads TGTGCCAGCAGTCGCGGGGGCTCCTACAATGAGCAGTTCTTC.

The chain recombines TRBV28 with TRBJ2-2, with 12 bases fitting TRBD2. Germline CDR1 and CDR2: MDHEN and SYDVKM. The V and J ends lost 5 bases and 4 bases, in that order; junction bases with no gene match: 11. The CDR3 extends over 18 amino acids. CDR3 loop: CASSPTYLAGGSTGELFF. Here the CDR3 DNA reads TGTGCCAGCAGTCCAACATATCTAGCGGGAGGGTCCACCGGGGAGCTGTTTTTT.

J is TRBJ2-1 and V is TRBV4-1, with D tentatively TRBD2 (5 bases). Germline V lookup: CDR1 MGHRA, CDR2 YSYEKL. This CDR3 comprises 15 residues. V was pared by 6 bases and J by 9 bases, with 21 bases between. The CDR3 nucleotides are TGCGCCAGCAGTCTAGGAGAGCGGACCCCCGGTGAGCAGTTCTTC. Translating gives CASSLGERTPGEQFF.

This chain links TRBV4-1 with TRBJ2-7; 12 bases match TRBD2. Germline V CDR1 and CDR2: MGHRA, YSYEKL. The CDR3 is made up of 16 amino acids. J lost 7 bases, V lost 4 bases, and 11 bases had no gene match. This CDR3 is CASSPALGLAGREQYF. For the CDR3, the DNA is TGCGCCAGCAGCCCCGCCCTCGGACTAGCGGGAAGGGAGCAGTACTTC.

The chain uses TRBV3-1 (or the pseudogene TRBV3-2) and TRBJ1-2, with D tentatively TRBD1 (5 bases). V was cut by 2 bases and J by 2 bases, with 6 bases left in between. The CDR3 loop spans 13 amino acids. Germline CDR1 reads LGHDT; CDR2 reads YNNKEL (reference sequence). The CDR3 DNA reads as TGTGCCAGCAGCCAAAAGGGGAACTATGGCTACACCTTC. This gives the protein CASSQKGNYGYTF.

The gene calls are TRBV6-5 and TRBJ2-5, with a possible D match to TRBD1 (6 bases). Germline CDR1 MNHEY, CDR2 SVGAGI. V was clipped by 5 bases and J by 3 bases, with 10 bases between them. CDR3 length equals 13 residues. CDR3 sequence reads: CASSRTAKETQYF. CDR3 nucleotides: TGTGCCAGCAGTCGGACAGCAAAAGAGACCCAGTACTTC.

The chain joins TRBV7-8 to TRBJ2-1, with TRBD2 matching over 7 bases. With V trimmed by 5 bases and J by 5 bases, 6 bases remained unmatched. Germline assignment: CDR1 SGHVS and CDR2 FQNEAQ. This CDR3 contains 14 residues. CDR3 sequence (DNA): TGTGCCAGCAGCCCCCGGACTAGACACAATGAGCAGTTCTTC. Amino acids: CASSPRTRHNEQFF.

This clone came up once. The chain recombines TRBV7-9 with TRBJ1-5; no clear D. Germline lookup yields CDR1 SEHNR and CDR2 FQNEAQ (reference sequence). The ends were cut back, 1 base at V and 5 bases at J, with 6 bases in the middle. CDR3 size: 13 residues. The CDR3 coding sequence is TGTGCCAGCAGCTTAGGAGAGGATCAGCCCCAGCATTTT. Residues: CASSLGEDQPQHF.

The chain is built from TRBV15 and TRBJ1-2, with 8 bases fitting TRBD1. Germline CDR1 and CDR2: LNHNV and YYDKDF (reference sequence). J gave up 4 bases and V 3 bases, and 7 bases lay outside the gene matches. The CDR3 loop spans 15 amino acids. The CDR3 here is CATSRRTGSIYGYTF. The CDR3 DNA follows: TGTGCCACCAGCAGGAGGACAGGGTCGATCTATGGCTACACCTTC.

The chain joins TRBV6-5 to TRBJ2-2, with 10 bases fitting TRBD1. This CDR3 comprises 15 residues. Germline V gives CDR1 MNHEY, CDR2 SVGAGI. V dropped 6 bases and J dropped 6; count of bases not matched to a gene: 7. The CDR3, as DNA: TGTGCCAGCAGCCTTCGACAGGGGGCTTCCGGGGAGCTGTTTTTT. Translated, it gives CASSLRQGASGELFF.

V and J are TRBV18 and TRBJ1-1, with 7 bases lining up with TRBD1. CDR1 and CDR2 from the germline V gene are KGHSH and LQKENI. This CDR3 has 14 amino acids. V shed 3 bases and J 1 base; nucleotides not matched to a gene: 2. The CDR3 is CASSPGQKNTEAFF. The CDR3 coding sequence is TGTGCCAGCTCACCGGGACAGAAGAACACTGAAGCTTTCTTT.

This sequence joins TRBV21-1 and TRBJ2-7; the table gives TRBD1 as D, unverified against the DNA. TRBV21-1 is a listed pseudogene. The CDR3 is 15 residues long. This CDR3 is CASSKGTGGSYEQYF. CDR3 sequence (DNA): TGTGCCAGCAGCAAAGGGACAGGGGGCTCCTACGAGCAGTACTTC.

V usage is TRBV7-8 and J usage is TRBJ2-2; TRBD2 agrees at 7 bases. The CDR3 runs to 16 residues. CDR1 is SGHVS, CDR2 FQNEAQ, per germline. The V and J ends lost 2 bases and 3 bases, in that order; junction bases with no gene match: 6. The CDR3 loop reads CASSLRAGVDTGELFF. CDR3 nucleotide sequence: TGTGCCAGCAGCTTAAGGGCGGGAGTGGACACCGGGGAGCTGTTTTTT.

This clone was recorded a few times. V usage is TRBV28 and J usage is TRBJ2-7; D may be TRBD2 (5 bases). CDR1 and CDR2 from the germline V gene are MDHEN and SYDVKM. V was trimmed by 2 bases and J by 6 bases, leaving 14 bases between them. The CDR3 is made up of 14 amino acids. CDR3 region: CASSLRGRGSEQYF. CDR3 in DNA: TGTGCCAGCAGTTTACGTGGGAGAGGCTCCGAGCAGTACTTC.

V gene TRBV6-6 combines with J gene TRBJ2-7; weak D call: TRBD1 (6 bases). The V end was cut by 2 bases, the J end by 1 base, with 15 bases between. Germline values: CDR1 MNHNY, CDR2 SVGAGI (reference sequence). CDR3 length equals 16 residues. The CDR3: CASSYGDRFSSYEQYF. CDR3 in DNA: TGTGCCAGCAGTTACGGCGACAGGTTCAGTTCCTACGAGCAGTACTTC.

This chain uses TRBV5-1 with TRBJ2-2; 8 nucleotides line up with TRBD1. Looked up from germline, CDR1 is SGHRS and CDR2 is YFSETQ. There are 16 residues in the CDR3. The V gene end was trimmed by 4 bases and the J gene end by 1 base; junction bases not matched to a gene: 6. The CDR3 nucleotides read TGCGCCAGCAGCCAAGGGGACAGGAGGAACACCGGGGAGCTGTTTTTT. Its translation is CASSQGDRRNTGELFF.

This clone was detected only once. The chain recombines TRBV9 with TRBJ1-2; 7 bases align to TRBD1. The CDR3 has 17 residues. J was trimmed by 2 bases and V by 7 bases; bases with no gene match: 17. The germline gives CDR1 SGDLS, CDR2 YYNGEE. In DNA form, the CDR3 reads TGTGCCAGCGGTAAACGCCAGCGGGGGACAGAAAACTATGGCTACACCTTC. Encoded protein: CASGKRQRGTENYGYTF.

This clone was picked up a small number of times. The chain employs TRBV2 and TRBJ2-7; weak D call: TRBD1 (5 bases). The germline gives CDR1 SNHLY, CDR2 FYNNEI. CDR3 length: 14 amino acids. Trimming cost V 8 bases and J 3 bases, with 17 bases left between them. The CDR3 bases are TGTGCCAGCGGCAGGGATAGGCAACTCTACGAGCAGTACTTC. Its protein product is CASGRDRQLYEQYF.

V usage is TRBV28 and J usage is TRBJ2-7; D is perhaps TRBD2 (5 bases). The germline V and J ends were trimmed by 6 bases and 2 bases, with 17 bases remaining between them. From germline, CDR1 is MDHEN and CDR2 SYDVKM. The CDR3 extends over 15 amino acids. The CDR3 DNA sequence: TGTGCCAGCAGCCGTACACTAGTACCGCCCTACGAGCAGTACTTC. Translation: CASSRTLVPPYEQYF.

V gene TRBV9 combines with J gene TRBJ1-1; D unclear. The CDR3 is 14 residues long. CDR1 is SGDLS and CDR2 is YYNGEE in the germline V gene. V lost 1 base and J 0 bases, leaving 7 bases between the germline ends. CDR3 DNA sequence: TGTGCCAGCAGCGTATTAGCTCTGAACACTGAAGCTTTCTTT. Amino acid sequence: CASSVLALNTEAFF. Full variable domain (missing parts from reference TRBV9 and TRBJ1-1): DSGVTQTPKHLITATGQRVTLRCSPRSGDLSVYWYQQSLDQGLQFLIQYYNGEERAKGNILERFSAQQFPDLHSELNLSSLELGDSALYFCASSVLALNTEAFFGQGTRLTVV.

V is TRBV19 and J is TRBJ2-1, with D possibly TRBD2 on 6 matching bases. The V gene's germline CDR1 is LNHDA and CDR2 SQIVND (reference sequence). This CDR3 is built from 15 residues. Trimming removed 2 bases from V and 0 bases from J, with 8 bases in between. CDR3 sequence reads: CASSIIAASYNEQFF. As DNA, the CDR3 is TGTGCCAGTAGTATAATAGCGGCCTCCTACAATGAGCAGTTCTTC.

The rearrangement links TRBV5-1 to TRBJ1-4; the match to TRBD1 covers 7 bases. CDR1 is SGHRS and CDR2 is YFSETQ in the germline V gene. This CDR3 has 16 residues. V was pared by 4 bases and J by 3 bases, with 9 bases of the junction left unmatched. CDR3 coding DNA: TGCGCCAGCAGCAGTGGGACAGCCGTCTCTAATGAAAAACTGTTTTTT. It codes for CASSSGTAVSNEKLFF.

Only one count was recorded for this clone. The chain links TRBV9 to TRBJ1-1; TRBD1 matches 12 bases. The V segment lost 0 bases and the J segment 5 bases; nucleotides outside the gene matches: 8. There are 17 residues in the CDR3. Germline CDR1 is SGDLS and CDR2 is YYNGEE. The CDR3 bases are TGTGCCAGCAGCGTAGGGGGGACAGGGGGCCAAAGGACTGAAGCTTTCTTT. Residues: CASSVGGTGGQRTEAFF.